This TCR beta chain was documented in a study of blood T cell repertoires in COVID-19 (dated by TCRdb to 2019 to 2021). As for the study more broadly: Samples covering the acute and convalescent phases of COVID-19 were provided by collaborators in the United States, Italy and Spain. The prospective study material was composed of cDNA or gDNA derived from T cells, B-cell-depleted T cells, or PBMCs. Subjects who had been exposed to COVID-19, were actively infected with it, or had recovered from it provided the deeply sampled blood TCRbeta repertoires that made up the dataset. The repertoires were released in a freely available public database intended as a resource for research on the immune response to SARS-CoV-2. The samples were drawn from the first 160 participants of the ongoing ImmuneRACE study and from 950 to 1,500 subjects provided by 6 global collaborators. The sample metadata nearly always contained a de-identified subject ID, COVID-19 status, age in years and sex. Where available, HLA class I and class II types were taken from metadata supplied by the sample provider and were not determined by assay-based typing. The paper as a whole reports these results and caveats: How much clinical and demographic metadata was included differed by source and by participant, and the metadata was provided uncurated.

After removal of 5 bases from V and 3 bases from J, the junction retains 11 bases not matched to a gene. Taken from the germline V gene, the CDR1 and CDR2 loops are SGHAT and FQNNGV. The CDR3 contains 16 residues, cysteine and phenylalanine counted. CDR3 DNA only is kept here, 48 bases in frame from base 1. One collaborating source in Seattle enrolled patients during active infection and followed them longitudinally through the course of disease. The collaborating institutions used their own protocols to collect whole blood in K2EDTA tubes. Collaborator samples were shipped for TCRbeta analysis as frozen whole blood, isolated PBMCs, or DNA extracted from either sample type. This clone occurred once. Its antigen is currently not known. No much larger clonotype is one base removed from it; base qualities were not supplied. TCRbeta CDR3 regions were amplified from genomic DNA by means of the immunoSEQ Assay, a bias-controlled multiplex PCR. The study's own analysis went as follows. The number of nucleated cells in each sample was estimated by amplification of reference gene primers within the assay. To quantify the absolute abundance of each unique TCRbeta CDR3 rearrangement, sequence reads were collapsed and filtered. For each sample, productive Simpson clonality was calculated as the square root of Simpson's diversity index over productive rearrangements. The table was pulled from immuneACCESS by TCRdb, which kept in-frame rearrangements only. Such tables lose some clones; where checked, under half of the loss comes from unresolved V genes, and the rest has no known cause. The D gene and trimming were derived from the DNA, and the V and J assignments and clone size from that table. The sample table shows 200,000 to 300,000 clones, and 81% are seen once. The ten largest clones capture around 7.2% of the sample.

The V and J segments used are TRBV11-2 and TRBJ2-3, with 7 middle bases fitting TRBD2. The clonotype comes from a woman of 80 years or more with COVID-19, enrolled during active disease. The sequencing sample was made of peripheral blood. The nucleotide sequence reads TGTGCCAGCAGCCCGACGACGGGACTACGGACAGATACGCAGTATTTT. This sequence encodes CASSPTTGLRTDTQYF. Here the CDR3 is joined to the reference TRBV11-2 and TRBJ2-3 genes, and the full variable domain is: EAGVAQSPRYKIIEKRQSVAFWCNPISGHATLYWYQQILGQGPKLLIQFQNNGVVDDSQLPKDRFSAERLKGVDSTLKIQPAKLEDSAVYLCASSPTTGLRTDTQYFGPGTRLTVL.